Sequencing of this TCR beta chain was carried out in a study of cytomegalovirus exposure and HLA in healthy donors. Study-level information: The same platform as the roughly 700 first-cohort repertoires was used for the roughly 130 validation repertoires, a later analysis reported.

Germline trimming cut 5 bases from V and 3 bases from J; bases unmatched to any gene: 7. The germline V gene encodes CDR1 MNHEY and CDR2 SMNVEV (reference sequence). There are 15 residues in the CDR3. Assay used: immunoSEQ multiplex PCR; TCRdb lists only in-frame clones, some missing. The sample yields 150,000 to 200,000 clones, roughly nine tenths seen once. The receptor's source is a man between 18 and 35 years old in good health and CMV-seropositive. The material sequenced was PBMCs. The genes are TRBV27 and TRBJ1-1, with TRBD1 matching 9 bases. This chain's CDR3 is CASSQPGQGYTEAFF. The CDR3 coding sequence is TGTGCCAGCAGTCAACCGGGACAGGGCTACACTGAAGCTTTCTTT.